Detailed here is one T cell receptor beta chain. The data stem from a study of shared clonotypes between healthy human individuals. Generated by immunoSEQ multiplex PCR, the TCRdb table keeps only in-frame clones and is missing some. The sample holds roughly 2,500,000 clones, roughly 93% seen once. CDR3 length: 16 residues. The V and J ends lost 2 bases and 1 base respectively, with 14 bases between them. In germline, CDR1 is MDHEN, CDR2 SYDVKM. The source is a man between 18 and 29 years old in good health. Some clones in this sample may be carry-over from other donors' samples. Sequenced material: naive CD4+ T cells from PBMCs. As to subset: CD45RA+ positively selected. The chain has TRBV28 and TRBJ1-1, with D perhaps matching TRBD1 (5 bases). The CDR3 nucleotides read TGTGCCAGCAGTTTACGGCAGGGTAGTGGGAACACTGAAGCTTTCTTT. Protein sequence: CASSLRQGSGNTEAFF.